Presented here are 19 T cell receptor beta chains from one specimen sequenced in a study of T cells after yellow fever vaccination. TCRdb re-called the 5' RACE reads with MiXCR, one entry per CDR3 protein. The sample consists of 150,000 to 200,000 distinct CDR3 sequences, 9.5% to 11% of them appearing once. Sequencing used CD8+ T cells sorted from PBMCs, obtained 15 days after the yellow fever booster vaccination. Every receptor here comes from a man in his late teens or twenties who received the YFV17D yellow fever vaccine.

The chain has TRBV28 and TRBJ1-5, with TRBD1 matching over 7 bases. Per the germline V gene, CDR1 is MDHEN and CDR2 is SYDVKM. The CDR3 covers 16 residues. The junction had 11 bases not matched to a gene; V was cut back by 4 bases and J by 5 bases. CDR3 in DNA: TGTGCCAGCAGTTCCATGCAACAGGGGAGCGATCAGCCCCAGCATTTT. Its translation: CASSSMQQGSDQPQHF.

The V call is TRBV3-1, the J call TRBJ2-3; no firm D call. The germline CDR1 and CDR2 sequences are LGHDT and YNNKEL (reference sequence). Trimming cost V 0 bases and J 4 bases, with 11 bases left between them. The CDR3 is made up of 15 amino acids. The CDR3 sequence: CASSQEVTISDTQYF. The CDR3 DNA sequence: TGTGCCAGCAGCCAAGAAGTCACCATCTCAGATACGCAGTATTTT.

In this sample, this clonotype turned up a few times. V and J are TRBV12-3 or TRBV12-4 and TRBJ1-5; D is undetermined. The CDR3 loop spans 14 amino acids. V dropped 3 bases and J dropped 1 base, with 7 bases sitting between them. CDR3 residues: CASSFEASNQPQHF. DNA of the CDR3: TGTGCCAGCAGTTTCGAAGCAAGCAATCAGCCCCAGCATTTT.

This clonotype was observed a handful of times. This chain links TRBV28 with TRBJ2-3; possible D gene TRBD2, 5 bases. Trimming took 6 bases from V and 7 from J, leaving 17 bases between them. Germline assignment: CDR1 MDHEN and CDR2 SYDVKM. The CDR3 totals 14 residues. DNA for the CDR3: TGTGCCAGCAGCCTTCGAGGAGGCGGAAATACGCAGTATTTT. Protein sequence: CASSLRGGGNTQYF.

This chain links TRBV7-2 with TRBJ1-1; D is possibly TRBD1 (5 bases). In germline, CDR1 is SGHTA, CDR2 FQGNSA. V was clipped by 5 bases and J by 0 bases, with 13 bases between them. This CDR3 region has 15 residues. CDR3: CASSTGRLMNTEAFF. CDR3 nucleotides: TGTGCCAGCAGCACGGGACGCTTGATGAACACTGAAGCTTTCTTT.

In its sample, this clonotype was seen a few times. This chain joins TRBV5-1 and TRBJ1-1; 7 nucleotides agree with TRBD1. CDR1 is SGHRS and CDR2 is YFSETQ in the germline V gene. CDR3 size: 16 residues. V lost 4 bases to trimming and J lost 5 bases; unmatched junction nucleotides: 14. Here the CDR3 reads CASSRGEQGLGTEAFF. The CDR3 DNA is TGCGCCAGCAGCAGAGGAGAACAGGGGTTGGGGACTGAAGCTTTCTTT. Combining the CDR3 with reference TRBV5-1 and TRBJ1-1 gives the whole variable domain KAGVTQTPRYLIKTRGQQVTLSCSPISGHRSVSWYQQTPGQGLQFLFEYFSETQRNKGNFPGRFSGRQFSNSRSEMNVSTLELGDSALYLCASSRGEQGLGTEAFFGQGTRLTVV.

In this sample, this clonotype turned up a few times. The rearrangement links TRBV7-6 to TRBJ2-1; TRBD2 agrees at 13 bases. The CDR3 length is 15 residues. V trimming: 1 base; J trimming: 10 bases; junction bases outside the gene matches: 4. Per germline, CDR1 SGHVS and CDR2 FNYEAQ. This CDR3 reads CASSLGLAGGSEQFF. CDR3 sequence (DNA): TGTGCCAGCAGCTTAGGACTAGCGGGGGGATCGGAGCAGTTCTTC.

This clonotype was counted between two and nine times. The V call is TRBV7-9, the J call TRBJ1-1; D is uncertain. CDR1 is SEHNR and CDR2 is FQNEAQ in the germline V gene (reference sequence). Trimming shortened V by 0 bases and J by 1 base, and 9 bases separated the two germline ends. The CDR3 contains 15 residues. CDR3 nucleotide sequence: TGTGCCAGCAGCTTAGCGATGGGCCAGAACACTGAAGCTTTCTTT. Translated, it gives CASSLAMGQNTEAFF.

This clonotype was counted between two and nine times. This chain connects TRBV12-3 or TRBV12-4 to TRBJ1-1, with D possibly matching TRBD1 (5 bases). Deletions cut 0 bases from V and 3 bases from J, with 8 bases between. This CDR3 is 14 amino acids long. CDR3 in amino acids: CASSLAGTHTEAFF. CDR3 bases: TGTGCCAGCAGTTTAGCGGGGACCCACACTGAAGCTTTCTTT.

This clonotype came up many times. The V gene is TRBV4-3, the J gene TRBJ2-2, with D perhaps TRBD1 (6 bases). Trimming shortened V by 4 bases and J by 3 bases, and 12 bases separated the two germline ends. Germline lookup yields CDR1 LGHNA and CDR2 YSLEER. This CDR3 has 15 residues. For the CDR3, the DNA is TGCGCCAGCAGCCGCTGGGACACCGACACCGGGGAGCTGTTTTTT. Translation: CASSRWDTDTGELFF.

The chain is built from TRBV7-9 and TRBJ1-2; the D gene is possibly TRBD1 (6 bases). The germline CDR1 and CDR2 sequences are SEHNR and FQNEAQ (reference sequence). Trimming stripped 6 bases from V and 2 bases from J, with 16 bases between. CDR3 size: 15 residues. DNA for the CDR3: TGTGCCAGCAGTTTGCAGCCCGGACAGAACTATGGCTACACCTTC. Its translation: CASSLQPGQNYGYTF.

V usage is TRBV12-5 and J usage is TRBJ1-5; no clear D. The CDR3 spans 16 residues. Trimming stripped 2 bases from V and 0 bases from J, with 11 bases between. In germline, CDR1 is LGHNT, CDR2 FRNRAP. CDR3 region: CASGLWQSNSNQPQHF. In DNA form, the CDR3 reads TGTGCTAGTGGTTTGTGGCAGTCAAATAGCAATCAGCCCCAGCATTTT. Drawing the rest from reference TRBV12-5 and TRBJ1-5, the complete variable domain is DARVTQTPRHKVTEMGQEVTMRCQPILGHNTVFWYRQTMMQGLELLAYFRNRAPLDDSGMPKDRFSAEMPDATLATLKIQPSEPRDSAVYFCASGLWQSNSNQPQHFGDGTRLSIL.

This clonotype was counted only a few times. The CDR3 protein is CASSADIQETQYF. DNA of the CDR3: TGTGCCAGCAGCGCAGACATACAAGAGACCCAGTACTTC. The chain has TRBV7-9 and TRBJ2-5; D remains unclear. Per the germline V gene, CDR1 is SEHNR and CDR2 is FQNEAQ (reference sequence). Trimming stripped 5 bases from V and 2 bases from J, with 9 bases between. The CDR3 has 13 amino acids.

This clonotype has a handful of counts. This chain uses TRBV18 with TRBJ2-5; 7 nucleotides agree with TRBD1. Germline V gene sequence: CDR1 KGHSH, CDR2 LQKENI. The CDR3 extends over 15 amino acids. The V segment lost 2 bases and the J segment 4 bases; nucleotides outside the gene matches: 7. CDR3 sequence reads: CASSPGGDRVETQYF. The CDR3 DNA is TGTGCCAGCTCACCAGGGGGCGACAGGGTAGAGACCCAGTACTTC.

The chain carries TRBV14 and TRBJ2-3; 8 nucleotides align to TRBD2. The V segment lost 0 bases and the J segment 4 bases; nucleotides outside the gene matches: 9. CDR1 is SGHDN, CDR2 FVKESK, per germline. The CDR3 covers 17 residues. The DNA for the CDR3 is TGTGCCAGCAGCCAAGATCGACGGGGGGGCATCGCAGATACGCAGTATTTT. This translates into CASSQDRRGGIADTQYF.

The chain carries TRBV7-9 and TRBJ2-3, with D hard to call. This CDR3 region has 13 residues. The V and J ends lost 8 bases and 0 bases respectively, with 9 bases between them. Germline V gives CDR1 SEHNR, CDR2 FQNEAQ (reference sequence). CDR3 DNA sequence: TGTGCCAGCGGGCACTCTAGCACAGATACGCAGTATTTT. Encoded protein: CASGHSSTDTQYF.

This clonotype has more than one count but fewer than ten. The chain uses TRBV2 and TRBJ2-7; D is uncertain. The CDR3 runs to 14 residues. The germline V gene encodes CDR1 SNHLY and CDR2 FYNNEI. V shed 4 bases and J shed 2 bases, with 12 bases lying between them. The CDR3 DNA reads as TGTGCCAGCAGTGTGTCCCGGATTCCCTACGAGCAGTACTTC. Protein sequence: CASSVSRIPYEQYF.

The gene calls are TRBV7-9 and TRBJ2-7; 8 nucleotides line up with TRBD1. The trim removed 3 bases at V and 2 bases at J, leaving 9 bases unmatched. This CDR3 has 16 amino acids. The V gene's germline CDR1 is SEHNR and CDR2 FQNEAQ (reference sequence). Here the CDR3 reads CASSLSGQGVAYEQYV. The CDR3 coding sequence is TGTGCCAGCAGCTTGTCAGGACAGGGAGTCGCCTACGAGCAGTACGTC.

Note on this clonotype: A read error is possible here, since a much larger clone lies one base away. V gene TRBV4-1 combines with J gene TRBJ1-1; D uncertain. Trimming removed 0 bases at V and 1 base at J, with 6 bases between. This CDR3 comprises 14 residues. Per the germline V gene, CDR1 is MGHRA and CDR2 is YSYEKL. CDR3 sequence reads: CASSQEGRNTEAFF. In DNA, the CDR3 is TGCGCCAGCAGCCAAGAAGGCAGGAACACTGAAGCTTTCTTT.